These T cell receptor beta chains were read from a single sample in a study of cytomegalovirus exposure and HLA in healthy donors. TCRdb's table, derived via immunoSEQ multiplex PCR, lists solely in-frame clones and lacks some. The table records 100,000 to 150,000 clones, roughly 90% of them present only once. The source material was PBMCs. The receptor source for this set is a young woman in good health and CMV-seronegative. The CDR3 runs from the conserved cysteine through the conserved F or W. A D gene is named only where the DNA matches it firmly. Only some rows state a clone size, as once, few, many or a class for expanded clones.

v_gene	abundance	len	d_gene	j_gene	CDR3nt	CDR3aa
TRBV19	NA	14	NA	TRBJ2-7	TGTGCCAGTAGTATTAGCCTTATGGGCTACGAGCAGTACTTC	CASSISLMGYEQYF
TRBV5-6	NA	13	TRBD2	TRBJ2-7	TGTGCCAGCAGCATAGGGACTAGCTACGAGCAGTACTTC	CASSIGTSYEQYF
TRBV28	NA	14	NA	TRBJ1-3	TGTGCCAGTATCGACAGGTCTGGTGGGAACACCATATATTTT	CASIDRSGGNTIYF
TRBV4-1	once	13	NA	TRBJ1-5	TGCGCCAGCAGCCAAGACAGAAATCAGCCCCAGCATTTT	CASSQDRNQPQHF
TRBV29-1	once	15	TRBD1	TRBJ2-7	TGCAGCGCGCAGCCCCCCGACAGGGTTGAGTACGAGCAGTACTTC	CSAQPPDRVEYEQYF
TRBV21-1	few	14	NA	TRBJ2-7	TGTGCCAGCAGCCCCCCCTCGGGACAGTTCGAGCAGTACTTC	CASSPPSGQFEQYF
TRBV30	NA	17	NA	TRBJ1-5	TGTGCCTGGAGTGTAAATTTAGGTCGACAGGAGAATCAGCCCCAGCATTTT	CAWSVNLGRQENQPQHF
TRBV2	NA	15	TRBD2	TRBJ2-1	TGTGCCACCAAAGGAGCGGGAGTTCCCTACAATGAGCAGTTCTTC	CATKGAGVPYNEQFF
TRBV2	once	17	NA	TRBJ1-5	TGTGCCAGCAGCCTAAGGTCAGGGGTTTGGGGCAATCAGCCCCAGCATTTT	CASSLRSGVWGNQPQHF
TRBV7-6	NA	13	TRBD1	TRBJ2-7	TGTGCCAGCAGCTCGGAGGGACAGGGGAGGCAGTACTTC	CASSSEGQGRQYF
TRBV19	NA	13	NA	TRBJ1-3	TGTGCCAGTAGTCCTACCCTTGGAAACACCATATATTTT	CASSPTLGNTIYF
TRBV7-9	NA	15	NA	TRBJ2-1	TGTGCCAGCAGCTTAGTTGGGGACATCTACAATGAGCAGTTCTTC	CASSLVGDIYNEQFF
TRBV27	once	16	TRBD2	TRBJ2-1	TGTGCCAGCGCCTCCCCCTTGGGACTAGGAAACAATGAGCAGTTCTTC	CASASPLGLGNNEQFF
TRBV27	once	13	NA	TRBJ1-5	TGTGCCAGCAGTTTAACGAGAGGACAGCCCCAGCATTTT	CASSLTRGQPQHF
TRBV7-9	NA	11	NA	TRBJ2-3	TGTGCCAGCAGCCGGGCAGATACGCAGTATTTT	CASSRADTQYF
TRBV10-1	once	14	NA	TRBJ2-3	TGCGCCAGCAGTGAGTACCAGAGCACAGATACGCAGTATTTT	CASSEYQSTDTQYF
TRBV4-1	once	16	TRBD2	TRBJ2-5	TGCGCCAGCAGCCCAGGGGCTAGCGGGAGGAAGGAGACCCAGTACTTC	CASSPGASGRKETQYF
TRBV19	NA	13	NA	TRBJ2-7	TGTGCCAGTAGTATAGGCACACCGAACGAGCAGTACTTC	CASSIGTPNEQYF
TRBV6-1	NA	15	TRBD2	TRBJ2-1	TGTGCCAGCATCCCTAGGACTAGCGACTACAATGAGCAGTTCTTC	CASIPRTSDYNEQFF
TRBV6-6	NA	16	TRBD1	TRBJ2-7	TGTGCCAGCAGTTACTCGAGGACAGGGGAGGGCTACGAGCAGTACTTC	CASSYSRTGEGYEQYF
TRBV19	NA	14	NA	TRBJ1-1	TGTGCCAGTAGGGGAAGGGGGTTGAACACTGAAGCTTTCTTT	CASRGRGLNTEAFF
TRBV4-1	NA	16	NA	TRBJ2-1	TGCGCCAGCAGCCAAACCCGACAGGAGGCCTACAATGAGCAGTTCTTC	CASSQTRQEAYNEQFF
TRBV27	NA	15	NA	TRBJ2-7	TGTGCCAGCAGTTTACATCTGGGAGTAACCTACGAGCAGTACTTC	CASSLHLGVTYEQYF
TRBV27	NA	12	TRBD1	TRBJ2-7	TGTGCCAGCAGGGGACAGGGGGCCGAGCAGTACTTC	CASRGQGAEQYF
TRBV29-1	once	12	NA	TRBJ2-1	TGCAGCGTCGACAGCTCCTACAATGAGCAGTTCTTC	CSVDSSYNEQFF
TRBV6-5	NA	16	NA	TRBJ2-3	TGTGCCAGCAGTTATTCCGGGATGTCGAGCACAGATACGCAGTATTTT	CASSYSGMSSTDTQYF
TRBV15	NA	19	TRBD2	TRBJ2-3	TGTGCCACCAGCAGACGTCAGAGTAGCGGGAGTGGTCGCACAGATACGCAGTATTTT	CATSRRQSSGSGRTDTQYF
TRBV6-5	NA	14	TRBD1	TRBJ2-7	TGTGCCAGCAGCGCGGGACAGGGCGCCTACGAGCAGTACTTC	CASSAGQGAYEQYF
TRBV9	NA	14	NA	TRBJ2-7	TGTGCCAGCAGCGTTGCGTCTGGGCCCTACGAGCAGTACTTC	CASSVASGPYEQYF
TRBV7-9	once	13	NA	TRBJ2-5	TGTGCCAGCAGCCCAGACATCCAAGAGACCCAGTACTTC	CASSPDIQETQYF
TRBV6-1	NA	13	NA	TRBJ2-5	TGTGCCAGCAAGAAGGGACAATTGGAAACCCAGTACTTC	CASKKGQLETQYF
TRBV19	NA	15	NA	TRBJ1-1	TGTGCCAGTAGTACCCAGACCCAAGGGGACACTGAAGCTTTCTTT	CASSTQTQGDTEAFF
TRBV9	NA	14	TRBD1	TRBJ2-7	TGTGCCAGCAGCGTAATGGACAGGGGCTACGAGCAGTACTTC	CASSVMDRGYEQYF
TRBV7-2	NA	11	TRBD1	TRBJ1-2	TGTGCCAGCAGGGACAGGGGGGGCTACACCTTC	CASRDRGGYTF
TRBV6-6	NA	15	NA	TRBJ2-1	TGTGCCAGCACTAAGCGGCAGAGCTCCTACAATGAGCAGTTCTTC	CASTKRQSSYNEQFF
TRBV29-1	NA	14	TRBD1	TRBJ2-7	TGCAGCGTTGAAGATGGACAGGGGGTCAGGGTGCAGTACTTC	CSVEDGQGVRVQYF
TRBV6-5	NA	14	TRBD1	TRBJ2-7	TGTGCCAGCAGTACGACAGGGGATACCTACGAGCAGTACTTC	CASSTTGDTYEQYF
TRBV11-3	NA	15	NA	TRBJ2-3	TGTGCCAGCAGCTTGAGGTTCTCCATCACAGATACGCAGTATTTT	CASSLRFSITDTQYF
TRBV5-6	NA	16	TRBD2	TRBJ2-5	TGTGCCAGCAGCTTGGTAGCGGGGGGAGATCAAGAGACCCAGTACTTC	CASSLVAGGDQETQYF
TRBV6-1	NA	15	TRBD2	TRBJ2-1	TGTGCCAGCGCACTACTAGCGGGAGGGTCCAATGAGCAGTTCTTC	CASALLAGGSNEQFF
TRBV5-5	NA	18	NA	TRBJ2-7	TGTGCCAGCAGCTTTGGAGCAAGGCGCGAAGGCTACGTCTACGAGCAGTACTTC	CASSFGARREGYVYEQYF
TRBV4-2	NA	16	TRBD2	TRBJ2-1	TGTGCCAGCAGCCTCCGGGCGGGAGCGACCTACAATGAGCAGTTCTTC	CASSLRAGATYNEQFF
TRBV27	NA	15	NA	TRBJ2-2	TGTGCCAGCAGTTTATCAAACGCTGCGGGCGGGGAGCTGTTTTTT	CASSLSNAAGGELFF
TRBV29-1	NA	14	TRBD1	TRBJ1-2	TGCAGCGTAGTCAGCGGGACAGGGCCCGATGGCTACACCTTC	CSVVSGTGPDGYTF
TRBV7-9	once	18	NA	TRBJ2-7	TGTGCCAGCAGCTTAGCAAAGCCCACGACAGGCCTAACCTACGAGCAGTACTTC	CASSLAKPTTGLTYEQYF
TRBV5-1	NA	14	TRBD2	TRBJ2-7	TGCGCCAGCAGCTTGAATAGCGGGAGCATCGAGCAGTACTTC	CASSLNSGSIEQYF
TRBV21-1	NA	16	NA	TRBJ2-7	TGTGCCAGCAGCGCGGAGAGGGGGCGAAACAACTACGAGCAGTACTTC	CASSAERGRNNYEQYF
TRBV7-9	NA	16	TRBD2	TRBJ2-5	TGTGCCAGCAGCTTATTTAGCGGGAGGGCCCTAGAGACCCAGTACTTC	CASSLFSGRALETQYF
TRBV28	NA	11	NA	TRBJ1-2	TGTGCCAGCAGTTTCTCCAGACAGGTGAAATTC	CASSFSRQVKF